The 10 T cell receptor beta chains in this list originate from one sample, sequenced in a study of cytomegalovirus exposure and HLA in healthy donors. The study ran its PCR with 60 Vbeta and 13 Jbeta primers. Sequenced by immunoSEQ multiplex PCR; TCRdb stores in-frame clones only, minus some. The repertoire holds around 160,000 clones, with around 65% as singletons. The specimen sequenced was PBMCs. These receptors were obtained from a middle-aged woman in good health and CMV-seropositive.

V is TRBV29-1 and J is TRBJ1-5, with a possible D match to TRBD1 (6 bases). Trimming cost V 6 bases and J 0 bases, with 12 bases left between them. CDR3 length: 14 amino acids. Germline CDR1 is SQVTM and CDR2 is ANQGSEA. DNA for the CDR3: TGCAGCGTGGGGACATCTACTAGCAATCAGCCCCAGCATTTT. Translating gives CSVGTSTSNQPQHF.

V is TRBV2 and J is TRBJ2-3; 8 nucleotides agree with TRBD1. This CDR3 has 16 residues. Losses at the gene ends were 6 bases for V and 3 bases for J; bases not matched to a gene: 11. Germline V CDR1 and CDR2: SNHLY, FYNNEI. In nucleotides, the CDR3 is TGTGCCAGCAGGGAACCGGGAACAGGGGGAACAGATACGCAGTATTTT. Protein sequence: CASREPGTGGTDTQYF.

The chain combines TRBV11-2 with TRBJ2-2, with 13 nucleotides matching TRBD2. This CDR3 region has 17 residues. V shed 5 bases and J 3 bases; nucleotides not matched to a gene: 6. Germline-derived CDR1 and CDR2 are SGHAT and FQNNGV. CDR3 amino acids: CASSVGTSGVYTGELFF. The DNA of the CDR3 is TGTGCCAGCAGCGTAGGGACTAGCGGGGTATACACCGGGGAGCTGTTTTTT.

This chain connects TRBV7-3 to TRBJ2-3; TRBD2 aligns across 10 bases. Germline V gene data show CDR1 as SGHTA and CDR2 as FQGTGA. With V trimmed by 8 bases and J by 4 bases, 9 bases remained unmatched. The CDR3 has 15 residues. CDR3 in amino acids: CASSVTSGTADTQYF. The DNA for the CDR3 is TGTGCCAGCTCCGTTACTAGCGGGACAGCAGATACGCAGTATTTT.

V is TRBV28 and J is TRBJ2-1; possible D gene TRBD2, 6 bases. This CDR3 comprises 16 residues. The V gene lost 2 bases and the J gene lost 0 bases, with 11 bases spanning the gap. Germline CDR1 reads MDHEN; CDR2 reads SYDVKM. CDR3 sequence (DNA): TGTGCCAGCAGTTTAGCTAGCGTCCGCTCCTACAATGAGCAGTTCTTC. Protein product: CASSLASVRSYNEQFF.

This rearrangement joins TRBV2 to TRBJ1-1; D remains unclear. Trimming cost V 4 bases and J 8 bases, with 11 bases left between them. From germline, CDR1 is SNHLY and CDR2 FYNNEI. This CDR3 comprises 12 residues. DNA for the CDR3: TGTGCCAGCAGTGTCTCCCCACGGGAAGCTTTCTTT. This codes for CASSVSPREAFF.

In DNA form, the CDR3 reads TGTGCCAGCAGCACGAGGTTGGGTCGAGAGACCCAGTACTTC. Amino acids: CASSTRLGRETQYF. This chain joins TRBV5-8 and TRBJ2-5; no reliable D call. V gave up 4 bases and J gave up 4 bases, with 14 bases separating them. The CDR3 covers 14 residues. Germline V gene sequence: CDR1 SGHTS, CDR2 YDEGEE.

The CDR3 region is CASSDSDNEKLFF. The CDR3 coding sequence is TGTGCCAGCTCCGACAGCGATAATGAAAAACTGTTTTTT. The chain recombines TRBV18 with TRBJ1-4, with D perhaps TRBD1 (5 bases). The germline gives CDR1 KGHSH, CDR2 LQKENI. CDR3 length equals 13 residues. Trimming removed 6 bases at V and 4 bases at J, with 9 bases between.

This clone was observed a few times. The V and J genes are TRBV28 and TRBJ2-3; unclear D gene. CDR1 MDHEN and CDR2 SYDVKM come from the germline V gene. The V end was cut by 4 bases, the J end by 15 bases, with 14 bases between. This CDR3 contains 11 residues. The CDR3 coding sequence is TGTGCCAGCAGTTCGTATACGGGTCTATATTTT. This gives the protein CASSSYTGLYF.

Points on this clone: Other DNA sequences in the same sample also yield this CDR3. The chain uses TRBV18 and TRBJ1-1, with a weak D call TRBD1 (5 bases). CDR1 KGHSH and CDR2 LQKENI come from the germline V gene. This CDR3 has 13 amino acids. V lost 3 bases, J lost 2 bases, and 7 bases lay in between. Written as DNA, the CDR3 is TGTGCCAGCTCACCGCAGGGAAACACTGAAGCTTTCTTT. It translates to CASSPQGNTEAFF.